Following are 6 T cell receptor beta chains from one sample sequenced in a study of T cells after somatic rescue of genetic block. Method: immunoSEQ multiplex PCR; TCRdb's copy keeps in-frame clones and lacks some. The sample comprises 95,000 to 120,000 clones, under 95% of which are singletons, and roughly 1.5% rests with the top ten. The sample taken for sequencing was peripheral blood mononuclear cells (PBMCs). The receptors were gathered from a woman younger than 35.

This chain joins TRBV18 and TRBJ1-5; TRBD1 might be the D (5 bases). This CDR3 comprises 17 residues. Germline-derived CDR1 and CDR2 are KGHSH and LQKENI. The V and J ends lost 1 base and 0 bases respectively, with 13 bases between them. CDR3: CASSPRGRSYSNQPQHF. The CDR3 DNA follows: TGTGCCAGCTCACCACGGGGCAGAAGCTATAGCAATCAGCCCCAGCATTTT.

The chain links TRBV5-6 to TRBJ1-1; unclear D gene. The V gene lost 5 bases and the J gene lost 2 bases, with 10 bases spanning the gap. The CDR3 length is 13 residues. The germline CDR1 and CDR2 sequences are SGHDT and YYEEEE. In DNA, the CDR3 is TGTGCCAGCAGGGGGATCCGAAACACTGAAGCTTTCTTT. Protein product: CASRGIRNTEAFF.

The rearrangement uses TRBV6-5 and TRBJ1-1; D ambiguous. The CDR3 consists of 12 residues. In germline, CDR1 is MNHEY, CDR2 SVGAGI. V dropped 0 bases and J dropped 1 base, with 0 bases sitting between them. The CDR3 sequence is CASSYSNTEAFF. CDR3 in DNA: TGTGCCAGCAGTTACTCGAACACTGAAGCTTTCTTT.

This sequence joins TRBV11-3 and TRBJ1-3, with 7 bases that match TRBD1. With V trimmed by 3 bases and J by 2 bases, 1 base remained unmatched. Germline V lookup: CDR1 SGHNT, CDR2 YENEEA. CDR3 length: 14 amino acids. CDR3 sequence: CASSFGTAGNTIYF. The CDR3 bases are TGTGCCAGCAGCTTCGGGACAGCTGGAAACACCATATATTTT. Based on the CDR3 plus reference TRBV11-3 and TRBJ1-3, the full variable domain is EAGVVQSPRYKIIEKKQPVAFWCNPISGHNTLYWYLQNLGQGPELLIRYENEEAVDDSQLPKDRFSAERLKGVDSTLKIQPAELGDSAVYLCASSFGTAGNTIYFGEGSWLTVV.

This rearrangement joins TRBV4-2 to TRBJ1-2, with D perhaps TRBD1 (5 bases). Germline CDR1 LGHNA, CDR2 YNFKEQ. The CDR3 length is 16 residues. Trimming left V 1 base short and J 8 bases short, with 20 bases between. Here the CDR3 DNA reads TGTGCCAGCAGCCAAGTAAGTGACAGAGTGGAGAGGGGCTACACCTTC. It translates to CASSQVSDRVERGYTF.

The CDR3: CASSPGDYYNSPLHF. CDR3 sequence (DNA): TGTGCCAGCTCACCAGGGGACTATTATAATTCACCCCTCCACTTT. The chain employs TRBV18 and TRBJ1-6; D may be TRBD1 (5 bases). Trimming took off 2 bases at V and 4 bases at J, with 9 bases between the two ends. CDR3 length: 15 amino acids. The V gene's germline CDR1 is KGHSH and CDR2 LQKENI.